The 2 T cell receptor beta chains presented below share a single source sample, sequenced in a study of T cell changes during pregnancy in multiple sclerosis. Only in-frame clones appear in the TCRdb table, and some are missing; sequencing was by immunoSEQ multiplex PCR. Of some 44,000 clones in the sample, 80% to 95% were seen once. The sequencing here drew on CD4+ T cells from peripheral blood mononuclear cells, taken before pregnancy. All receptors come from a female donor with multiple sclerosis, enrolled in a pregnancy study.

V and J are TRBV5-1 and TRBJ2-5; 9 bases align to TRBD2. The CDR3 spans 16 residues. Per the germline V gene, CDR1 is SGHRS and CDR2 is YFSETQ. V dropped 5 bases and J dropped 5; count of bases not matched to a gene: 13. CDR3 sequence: CASSPEGAGGWETQYF. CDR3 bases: TGCGCCAGCAGTCCGGAGGGAGCGGGAGGTTGGGAGACCCAGTACTTC.

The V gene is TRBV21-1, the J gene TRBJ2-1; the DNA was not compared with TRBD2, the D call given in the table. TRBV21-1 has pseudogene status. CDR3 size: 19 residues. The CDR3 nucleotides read TGTGCCAGCAGCAAACCCCCAGGGACGGGAGAGAGGGAGTACAATGAGCAGTTCTTC. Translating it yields CASSKPPGTGEREYNEQFF.